What follows is one T cell receptor (beta chain) and its context. Unsorted samples, those not sorted, used approximately 90 million PBMCs for genomic DNA. This sample stems from a study of shared clonotypes between healthy human individuals. Across the whole study: Donors were two women and three men aged 18 to 49.

Approximately 30,000 T cell genomes, or around 0.3 ug DNA, went into unsorted PBMC replicate PCRs. TCRdb keeps only in-frame clones here, not all; method: immunoSEQ multiplex PCR. The table lists 450,000 to 500,000 clones, around 73% of them singletons. The sequence was collected from a middle-aged woman in good health. Some clones in this sample may be carry-over from other donors' samples. The sample comprised PBMCs.

DNA for the CDR3: TGTGCCAGCAGTTTACGATCCGGATTGTACAATGAGCAGTTCTTC. It is translated as CASSLRSGLYNEQFF. The rearrangement joins TRBV28 to TRBJ2-1; no reliable D call. V lost 2 bases to trimming and J lost 4 bases, with 12 bases between them. CDR1 and CDR2 (germline): MDHEN, SYDVKM. The CDR3 runs to 15 residues.